Each of the 32 T cell receptor beta chains below was sequenced from the same sample in a study of CD8 T cells in ankylosing spondylitis. From the 5' RACE reads, TCRdb called clonotypes with MiXCR, one entry per CDR3 protein. The sample lists about 130,000 distinct CDR3 sequences; roughly an eighth were seen once. Sequenced: blood, either unsorted or a sorted T cell fraction (not recorded which). The receptors stem from a female donor with ankylosing spondylitis or in good health (not recorded which).

This chain connects TRBV11-1 to TRBJ2-1; 16 bases align to TRBD2. The CDR3 contains 18 residues. The J segment lost 3 bases and the V segment lost 7 bases, leaving 9 bases of the junction unmatched. Germline V gives CDR1 SGHAT, CDR2 FQDESV (reference sequence). The CDR3 protein is CASNSGTSGGAYYNEQFF. The CDR3 region has the DNA TGTGCCAGCAACTCCGGGACTAGCGGGGGGGCCTACTACAATGAGCAGTTCTTC.

This clonotype was counted many times. The rearrangement joins TRBV5-1 to TRBJ1-1, with 7 bases identical to TRBD1. CDR3 length equals 14 residues. Germline CDR1 SGHRS, CDR2 YFSETQ. The V and J ends lost 6 bases and 0 bases, in that order; junction bases with no gene match: 5. The CDR3 loop reads CASKETGMNTEAFF. CDR3 nucleotides: TGCGCCAGCAAAGAGACAGGGATGAACACTGAAGCTTTCTTT.

Of note for this clonotype: A junction end diverges from the germline sequence, so it may reflect a read error. The genes are TRBV6-6 and TRBJ1-1, with 7 nucleotides matching TRBD1. This CDR3 contains 13 residues. Germline CDR1 MNHNY, CDR2 SVGAGI (reference sequence). DNA of the CDR3: TGTGCCAGCGACCAGGGGGGTTACACTGACGCTTTCTTT. Its translation: CASDQGGYTDAFF.

Of note for this clonotype: A much more abundant neighbour one base away suggests this may be a read error. The genes are TRBV3-1 and TRBJ2-1; the D gene is possibly TRBD2 (5 bases). This CDR3 region has 15 residues. Looked up from germline, CDR1 is LGHDT and CDR2 is YNNKEL (reference sequence). This CDR3 is CVSSQTGSSYNEQFF. The CDR3 DNA sequence: TGTGTCAGCAGCCAGACGGGAAGCTCCTACAATGAGCAGTTCTTC.

The chain couples TRBV23-1 to TRBJ2-3, with 8 bases identical to TRBD1. TRBV23-1 belongs to the ORF category, with a function that is uncertain. Trimming at V came to 7 bases and at J to 7 bases, leaving 4 bases not matched to a gene. The CDR3 contains 12 residues. CDR3 DNA: TGCGCCAGCAACTACAGGGGGTATACGCAGTATTTT. Residues: CASNYRGYTQYF.

The chain carries TRBV5-1 and TRBJ2-5; D is perhaps TRBD1 or TRBD2 (6 bases each). V lost 0 bases, J lost 4 bases, and 13 bases lay in between. The germline gives CDR1 SGHRS, CDR2 YFSETQ. This CDR3 is 15 amino acids long. CDR3 nucleotides: TGCGCCAGCAGCTTGGAAGGGGGGTCGATAGAGACCCAGTACTTC. It translates to CASSLEGGSIETQYF.

This clonotype has ten or more counts. The CDR3 DNA sequence: TGTGCCAGCAGTTATCCCCAGGGAGGAGGAGATACGCAGTATTTT. As protein: CASSYPQGGGDTQYF. The chain combines TRBV6-5 with TRBJ2-3; possible D gene TRBD2, 6 bases. The V gene's germline CDR1 is MNHEY and CDR2 SVGAGI. This CDR3 spans 15 amino acids. The V and J ends lost 3 bases and 5 bases respectively, with 15 bases between them.

This clonotype was counted ten times or more. The V call is TRBV7-2, the J call TRBJ2-5; D ambiguous. Germline CDR1 SGHTA, CDR2 FQGNSA. Trimming took off 2 bases at V and 2 bases at J, with 6 bases between the two ends. The CDR3 sequence is 13 residues long. The CDR3 nucleotides read TGTGCCAGCAGCTTACGACTGCAAGAGACCCAGTACTTC. Its protein product is CASSLRLQETQYF. The full variable domain, with the rest looked up from reference TRBV7-2 and TRBJ2-5, is GAGVSQSPSNKVTEKGKDVELRCDPISGHTALYWYRQSLGQGLEFLIYFQGNSAPDKSGLPSDRFSAERTGGSVSTLTIQRTQQEDSAVYLCASSLRLQETQYFGPGTRLLVL.

This clonotype was detected ten times or more. The rearrangement uses TRBV29-1 and TRBJ2-5; D is perhaps TRBD1 (5 bases). Germline V gene lookup returns CDR1 SQVTM and CDR2 ANQGSEA. V was pared by 7 bases and J by 5 bases, with 14 bases between. The CDR3 loop spans 12 amino acids. The CDR3 protein is CSAHTGSETQYF. The CDR3 DNA reads as TGCAGCGCGCACACAGGATCGGAGACCCAGTACTTC.

This clonotype has just a few counts. The chain links TRBV3-1 to TRBJ2-7, with D perhaps TRBD2 (5 bases). This CDR3 has 14 residues. Deletions cut 5 bases from V and 4 bases from J, with 15 bases between. Germline CDR1 and CDR2: LGHDT and YNNKEL (reference sequence). CDR3 DNA: TGTGCCAGCAGCTCCCGGGAACAAACTTACGAGCAGTACTTC. It yields the protein CASSSREQTYEQYF.

Remarks on this clonotype: This may come from a read error, since a much larger clone is one base off. The chain combines TRBV6-1 with TRBJ1-1, with D unresolved. Germline-derived CDR1 and CDR2 are MNHNS and SASEGT. The CDR3 extends over 15 amino acids. CDR3 protein: CASAARLVLNTEALF. In DNA, the CDR3 is TGTGCCAGCGCGGCCCGCCTGGTTTTGAACACTGAAGCTCTCTTT.

V usage is TRBV9 and J usage is TRBJ2-6, with D possibly being TRBD2 (5 bases). V was clipped by 1 base and J by 4 bases, with 12 bases between them. This CDR3 has 16 residues. The germline V gene has CDR1 SGDLS and CDR2 YYNGEE. CDR3 bases: TGTGCCAGCAGCGTAAGCGGCCCGGGAGGGGCCAACGTCCTGACTTTC. It specifies CASSVSGPGGANVLTF.

This clonotype has ten or more counts. This chain links TRBV5-6 with TRBJ2-1; 11 nucleotides match TRBD2. With V trimmed by 1 base and J by 9 bases, 6 bases remained unmatched. CDR1 is SGHDT, CDR2 YYEEEE, per germline. CDR3 length: 15 amino acids. CDR3: CASSLSTSGGLEQFF. The CDR3 region has the DNA TGTGCCAGCAGCTTGTCCACTAGCGGGGGCCTTGAGCAGTTCTTC.

This clonotype appeared many times. The rearrangement uses TRBV20-1 and TRBJ2-5, with D unresolved. The CDR3 length is 12 residues. In germline, CDR1 is DFQATT, CDR2 SNEGSKA (reference sequence). The ends were cut back, 7 bases at V and 5 bases at J, with 14 bases in the middle. In nucleotides, the CDR3 is TGCAGTGGCGAGGACGCTAGGGAGACCCAGTACTTC. This codes for CSGEDARETQYF.

This clonotype was detected a few times. V usage is TRBV3-1 and J usage is TRBJ2-3; no clear D. The CDR3 loop spans 12 amino acids. The germline V gene encodes CDR1 LGHDT and CDR2 YNNKEL (reference sequence). The V end was cut by 1 base, the J end by 6 bases, with 5 bases between. CDR3 protein: CASSQVGDTQYF. The CDR3, as DNA: TGTGCCAGCAGCCAAGTCGGGGATACGCAGTATTTT.

The chain has TRBV5-6 and TRBJ2-1, with D perhaps matching TRBD2 (5 bases). Germline-derived CDR1 and CDR2 are SGHDT and YYEEEE. The CDR3 totals 15 residues. The germline V and J ends were trimmed by 4 bases and 12 bases, with 23 bases remaining between them. In DNA, the CDR3 is TGTGCCAGCAGCCTAGGAGACCTCGGGGTAACTGGGCAGTTCTTC. This sequence encodes CASSLGDLGVTGQFF.

This chain links TRBV7-9 with TRBJ1-1; D possibly corresponds to TRBD1 (5 bases). The germline V gene has CDR1 SEHNR and CDR2 FQNEAQ (reference sequence). V lost 10 bases and J 0 bases, leaving 12 bases between the germline ends. This CDR3 is built from 13 residues. The CDR3 region is CAIRGQVNTEAFF. The CDR3 DNA is TGTGCCATCCGGGGCCAGGTGAACACTGAAGCTTTCTTT.

In its sample, this clonotype was seen a few times. This chain uses TRBV3-1 with TRBJ2-7, with TRBD2 matching over 7 bases. The trim removed 4 bases at V and 4 bases at J, leaving 13 bases unmatched. CDR3 length equals 16 residues. Germline lookup yields CDR1 LGHDT and CDR2 YNNKEL (reference sequence). Written as DNA, the CDR3 is TGTGCCAGCAGCCGAAACTCCGGGGGGACCGGATACGAGCAGTACTTC. Translated: CASSRNSGGTGYEQYF.

The chain has TRBV12-3 or TRBV12-4 and TRBJ2-3; tentatively, D is TRBD1 (6 bases). V dropped 2 bases and J dropped 0 bases, with 9 bases sitting between them. The CDR3 length is 15 residues. The CDR3 sequence: CASSLSDRSTDTQYF. The CDR3 DNA sequence: TGTGCCAGCAGTTTAAGTGACAGGAGCACAGATACGCAGTATTTT.

This clonotype has ten or more counts. The chain carries TRBV6-5 and TRBJ2-7, with a tentative D call TRBD2 (6 bases). The CDR3 spans 15 residues. Germline CDR1 reads MNHEY; CDR2 reads SVGAGI. V was pared by 0 bases and J by 2 bases, with 11 bases between. The CDR3 coding sequence is TGTGCCAGCAGTTACTCGATGGAGGGGACCTACGAGCAGTACTTC. Encoded protein: CASSYSMEGTYEQYF.

The J gene is TRBJ1-2, the V gene TRBV20-1, with D unresolved. CDR1 DFQATT and CDR2 SNEGSKA come from the germline V gene (reference sequence). V lost 6 bases and J lost 6, with 11 bases in between. The CDR3 has 11 residues. The CDR3 coding sequence is TGCAGTGCGAGCCTCGAGGATGGCTACACCTTC. It is translated as CSASLEDGYTF.

The genes are TRBV7-2 and TRBJ1-5; weak D call: TRBD1 (5 bases). The CDR3 is 14 amino acids. V dropped 5 bases and J dropped 1 base, with 9 bases sitting between them. Germline values: CDR1 SGHTA, CDR2 FQGNSA. CDR3 nucleotides: TGTGCCAGCAGCCCCCGACAGAGCAATCAGCCCCAGCATTTT. This gives the protein CASSPRQSNQPQHF.

This clonotype was seen repeatedly, ten times or more. The chain uses TRBV29-1 and TRBJ2-3; unclear D gene. CDR3 length: 12 amino acids. The V end was cut by 7 bases, the J end by 4 bases, with 12 bases between. From germline, CDR1 is SQVTM and CDR2 ANQGSEA. The CDR3 DNA follows: TGCAGCGCCCGTGTGGGATCAGATACGCAGTATTTT. Protein product: CSARVGSDTQYF.

This clonotype occurred many times. The rearrangement links TRBV24-1 to TRBJ2-3, with D tentatively TRBD1 (5 bases). CDR1 is KGHDR, CDR2 SFDVKD, per germline. Trimming left V 3 bases short and J 4 bases short, with 13 bases between. The CDR3 has 15 residues. The DNA of the CDR3 is TGTGCCACCAGTGATGGATTTCCAGGGCCAGATACGCAGTATTTT. It specifies CATSDGFPGPDTQYF.

The rearrangement joins TRBV7-9 to TRBJ2-5; 9 bases map to TRBD2. This CDR3 spans 16 amino acids. Losses at the gene ends were 2 bases for V and 5 bases for J; bases not matched to a gene: 9. CDR1 is SEHNR, CDR2 FQNEAQ, per germline (reference sequence). Written as DNA, the CDR3 is TGTGCCAGCAGCTTATACCCTAGCGGGGCCTCGGAGACCCAGTACTTC. It codes for CASSLYPSGASETQYF.

This chain joins TRBV12-3 or TRBV12-4 and TRBJ1-4, with TRBD1 matching 7 bases. V trimming: 5 bases; J trimming: 8 bases; junction bases outside the gene matches: 5. This CDR3 is 13 amino acids long. The CDR3 loop is CASSAGQLEKLFF. In DNA, the CDR3 is TGTGCCAGCAGTGCGGGACAGCTAGAAAAACTGTTTTTT.

This chain connects TRBV28 to TRBJ2-7; D possibly corresponds to TRBD1 (6 bases). The CDR3 runs to 12 residues. Germline loops: CDR1 MDHEN, CDR2 SYDVKM. Deletions cut 6 bases from V and 4 bases from J, with 10 bases between. The CDR3 DNA reads as TGTGCCAGCAGAGGGGGTATGTACGAGCAGTACTTC. It translates to CASRGGMYEQYF.

Concerning this clonotype itself: A much more abundant neighbour one base away suggests this may be a read error. The V gene is TRBV29-1, the J gene TRBJ2-7; weak D call: TRBD1 (6 bases). The V gene lost 5 bases and the J gene lost 5 bases, with 13 bases spanning the gap. This CDR3 is 12 amino acids long. Germline-derived CDR1 and CDR2 are SQVTM and ANQGSEA. For the CDR3, the DNA is TGCAGCGTTTTACCAGGGGAGCACGAGCAGTACTTC. Residues: CSVLPGEHEQYF.

This clonotype was seen only a few times. The chain joins TRBV10-3 to TRBJ2-3, with unresolved D. Deletions cut 0 bases from V and 2 bases from J, with 6 bases between. The CDR3 consists of 14 residues. The germline gives CDR1 ENHRY, CDR2 SYGVKD. CDR3 sequence reads: CAISESVLTDTQYF. CDR3 in DNA: TGTGCCATCAGTGAGTCGGTGCTCACAGATACGCAGTATTTT.

This clonotype showed up many times. The chain employs TRBV10-3 and TRBJ1-5, with TRBD1 as a possible D gene (6 bases). Germline lookup yields CDR1 ENHRY and CDR2 SYGVKD. This CDR3 contains 17 residues. The ends were cut back, 0 bases at V and 3 bases at J, with 15 bases in the middle. CDR3 loop: CAISESKGHKLNQPQHF. The CDR3 DNA follows: TGTGCCATCAGTGAGTCAAAGGGACATAAACTCAATCAGCCCCAGCATTTT.

V usage is TRBV5-1 and J usage is TRBJ1-1; tentatively, D is TRBD1 (6 bases). Trimming took 1 base from V and 4 from J, leaving 11 bases between them. Germline assignment: CDR1 SGHRS and CDR2 YFSETQ. The CDR3 has 14 amino acids. The CDR3 spells CASSLRGAGTEAFF. The DNA of the CDR3 is TGCGCCAGCAGCTTGCGGGGGGCTGGCACTGAAGCTTTCTTT.

This clonotype was found many times. The rearrangement links TRBV6-6 to TRBJ2-7; tentative D call: TRBD1 (6 bases). Per germline, CDR1 MNHNY and CDR2 SVGAGI (reference sequence). V was clipped by 4 bases and J by 6 bases, with 13 bases between them. The CDR3 has 13 residues. The CDR3 DNA sequence: TGTGCCAGCAGTTTAAACAGGGCTTCCGAGCAGTACTTC. As protein: CASSLNRASEQYF.